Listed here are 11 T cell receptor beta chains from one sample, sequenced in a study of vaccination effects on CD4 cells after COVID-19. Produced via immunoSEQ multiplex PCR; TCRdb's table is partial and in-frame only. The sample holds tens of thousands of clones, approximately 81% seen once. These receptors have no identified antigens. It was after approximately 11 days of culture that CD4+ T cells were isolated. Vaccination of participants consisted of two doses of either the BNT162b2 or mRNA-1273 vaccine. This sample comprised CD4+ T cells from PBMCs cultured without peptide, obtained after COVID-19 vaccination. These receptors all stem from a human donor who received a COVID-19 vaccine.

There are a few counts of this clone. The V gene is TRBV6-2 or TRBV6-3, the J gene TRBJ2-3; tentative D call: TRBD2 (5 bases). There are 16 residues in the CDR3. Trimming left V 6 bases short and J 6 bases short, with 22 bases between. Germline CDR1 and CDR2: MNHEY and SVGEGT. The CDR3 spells CASSPPGSWGRDTQYF. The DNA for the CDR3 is TGTGCCAGCAGCCCTCCGGGGTCATGGGGAAGGGATACGCAGTATTTT.

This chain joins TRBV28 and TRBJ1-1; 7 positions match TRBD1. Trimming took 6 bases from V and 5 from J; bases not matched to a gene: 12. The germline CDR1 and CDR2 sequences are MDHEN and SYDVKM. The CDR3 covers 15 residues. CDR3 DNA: TGTGCCAGCAGGCCGACCAGGGGCAGGGGGACTGAAGCTTTCTTT. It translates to CASRPTRGRGTEAFF.

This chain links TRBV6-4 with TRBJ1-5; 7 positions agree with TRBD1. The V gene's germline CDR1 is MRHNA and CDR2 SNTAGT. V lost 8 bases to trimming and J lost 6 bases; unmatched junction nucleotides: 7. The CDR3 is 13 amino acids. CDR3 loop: CASSVQGGQPQHF. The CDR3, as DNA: TGTGCCAGCTCGGTCCAGGGGGGTCAGCCCCAGCATTTT.

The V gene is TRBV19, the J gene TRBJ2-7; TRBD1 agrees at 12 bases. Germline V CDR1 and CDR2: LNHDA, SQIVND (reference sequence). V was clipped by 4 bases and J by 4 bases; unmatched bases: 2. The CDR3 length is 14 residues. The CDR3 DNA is TGTGCCAGTAGTAGGGGACAGGGGGCGTACGAGCAGTACTTC. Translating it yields CASSRGQGAYEQYF.

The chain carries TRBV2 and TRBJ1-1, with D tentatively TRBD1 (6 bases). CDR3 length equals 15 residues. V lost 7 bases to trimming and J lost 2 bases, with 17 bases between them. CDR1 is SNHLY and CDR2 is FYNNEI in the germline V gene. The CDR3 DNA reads TGTGCCAGCACCCCGGGGGGGGCGGCTAACACTGAAGCTTTCTTT. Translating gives CASTPGGAANTEAFF.

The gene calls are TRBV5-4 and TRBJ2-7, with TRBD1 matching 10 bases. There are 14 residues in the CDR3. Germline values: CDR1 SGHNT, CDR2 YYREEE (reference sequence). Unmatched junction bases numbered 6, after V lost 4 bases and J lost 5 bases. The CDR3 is CASSPGTGVHEQYF. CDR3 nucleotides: TGTGCCAGCAGCCCCGGGACAGGGGTGCACGAGCAGTACTTC. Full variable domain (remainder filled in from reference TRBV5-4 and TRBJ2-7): ETGVTQSPTHLIKTRGQQVTLRCSSQSGHNTVSWYQQALGQGPQFIFQYYREEENGRGNFPPRFSGLQFPNYSSELNVNALELDDSALYLCASSPGTGVHEQYFGPGTRLTVT.

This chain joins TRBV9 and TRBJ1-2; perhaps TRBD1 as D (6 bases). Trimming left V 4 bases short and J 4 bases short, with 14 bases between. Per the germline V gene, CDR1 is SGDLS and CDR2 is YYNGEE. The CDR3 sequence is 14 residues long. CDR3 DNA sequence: TGTGCCAGCAGCCCGCGGACAGCCTCCTATGGCTACACCTTC. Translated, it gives CASSPRTASYGYTF.

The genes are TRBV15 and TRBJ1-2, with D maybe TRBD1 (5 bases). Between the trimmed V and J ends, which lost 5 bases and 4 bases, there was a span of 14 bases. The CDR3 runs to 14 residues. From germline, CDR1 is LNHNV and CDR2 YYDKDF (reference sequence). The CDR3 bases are TGTGCCACCAGCCCCAGGGAACTCACCTATGGCTACACCTTC. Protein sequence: CATSPRELTYGYTF.

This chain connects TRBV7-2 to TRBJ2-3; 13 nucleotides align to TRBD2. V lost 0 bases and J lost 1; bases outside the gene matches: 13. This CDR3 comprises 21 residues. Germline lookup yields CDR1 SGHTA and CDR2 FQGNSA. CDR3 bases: TGTGCCAGCAGCTTAGCGCGGACGACTAGCGGGGGGACTCCAGGCACAGATACGCAGTATTTT. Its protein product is CASSLARTTSGGTPGTDTQYF.

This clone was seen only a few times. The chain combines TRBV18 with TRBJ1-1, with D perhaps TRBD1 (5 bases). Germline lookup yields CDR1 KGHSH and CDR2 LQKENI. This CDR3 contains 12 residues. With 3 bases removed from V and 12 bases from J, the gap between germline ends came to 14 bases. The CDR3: CASSPDSYRPFF. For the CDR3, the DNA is TGTGCCAGCTCACCCGACAGTTACCGACCTTTCTTT.

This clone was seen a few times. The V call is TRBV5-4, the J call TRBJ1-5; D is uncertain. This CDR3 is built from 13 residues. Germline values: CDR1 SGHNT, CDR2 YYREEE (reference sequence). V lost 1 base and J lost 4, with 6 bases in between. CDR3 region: CASSLTPNQPQHF. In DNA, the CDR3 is TGTGCCAGCAGCTTGACCCCGAATCAGCCCCAGCATTTT.